The 9 T cell receptor beta chains below were found in one sample sequenced in a study of cytomegalovirus exposure and HLA in healthy donors. Primers included in the PCR were 60 Vbeta and 13 Jbeta primers. The repertoire was sequenced with immunoSEQ multiplex PCR; TCRdb's copy has only in-frame clones and lacks some. The sample lists 170,000 or so clones; around 75% were seen once. The sample taken for sequencing was PBMCs. These receptors came from a male donor in good health and CMV-seronegative.

The count of this clone is one. V usage is TRBV2 and J usage is TRBJ1-1; 7 bases map to TRBD1. Germline V CDR1 and CDR2: SNHLY, FYNNEI. J gave up 4 bases and V 5 bases, and 4 bases lay outside the gene matches. The CDR3 contains 13 residues. This chain's CDR3 is CASSPDRRTEAFF. The DNA for the CDR3 is TGTGCCAGCAGTCCGGACAGGCGCACTGAAGCTTTCTTT.

This clone has a single count. Distinct nucleotide sequences in the sample also encode this CDR3. The chain combines TRBV7-9 with TRBJ1-5; a possible D gene is TRBD1 (6 bases). The CDR3 has 14 amino acids. Per germline, CDR1 SEHNR and CDR2 FQNEAQ (reference sequence). Between the trimmed V and J ends, which lost 1 base and 4 bases, there was a span of 8 bases. The CDR3 nucleotides read TGTGCCAGCAGCTTAGGGCAGGGGAATCAGCCCCAGCATTTT. Amino acid sequence: CASSLGQGNQPQHF.

As to this clone: The sample carries other DNA sequences with the same CDR3. This rearrangement joins TRBV6-5 to TRBJ1-5, with D perhaps matching TRBD1 (5 bases). This CDR3 has 15 amino acids. The germline V gene encodes CDR1 MNHEY and CDR2 SVGAGI. Trimming left V 4 bases short and J 1 base short, with 11 bases between. CDR3 sequence: CASSFGQGSNQPQHF. In DNA, the CDR3 is TGTGCCAGCAGTTTCGGCCAGGGAAGCAATCAGCCCCAGCATTTT.

The rearrangement links TRBV7-9 to TRBJ1-2, with a tentative D call TRBD1 (6 bases). CDR1 is SEHNR, CDR2 FQNEAQ, per germline (reference sequence). This CDR3 has 12 amino acids. Trimming stripped 11 bases from V and 2 bases from J, with 12 bases between. The DNA of the CDR3 is TGTGCCCTAGAGGGGGGGAACTATGGCTACACCTTC. Its translation: CALEGGNYGYTF.

In its sample, this clone was seen once. The chain links TRBV19 to TRBJ2-1, with 7 bases lining up with TRBD2. V lost 1 base to trimming and J lost 4 bases; unmatched junction nucleotides: 7. This CDR3 has 16 amino acids. Germline CDR1 is LNHDA and CDR2 is SQIVND (reference sequence). In DNA form, the CDR3 reads TGTGCCAGTAGTATAGGTTTACTAGCGCATTACAATGAGCAGTTCTTC. This sequence encodes CASSIGLLAHYNEQFF.

DNA for the CDR3: TGCAGCGTTGAAACTGGGGGCCGAAGCGAGCAGTACTTC. Amino acid sequence: CSVETGGRSEQYF. The rearrangement uses TRBV29-1 and TRBJ2-7; D might be TRBD1 (6 bases). Germline V gives CDR1 SQVTM, CDR2 ANQGSEA. Trimming pared 2 bases from V and 6 bases from J, leaving 14 bases between. The CDR3 spans 13 residues.

The gene calls are TRBV14 and TRBJ1-1; tentatively, D is TRBD1 (6 bases). Trimming took 1 base from V and 3 from J, leaving 12 bases between them. The CDR3 is 15 residues long. Germline lookup yields CDR1 SGHDN and CDR2 FVKESK. CDR3 protein: CASSQVIAGDTEAFF. CDR3 sequence (DNA): TGTGCCAGCAGCCAAGTTATCGCAGGGGACACTGAAGCTTTCTTT.

The chain has TRBV27 and TRBJ1-3; weak D call: TRBD1 (6 bases). Trimming removed 4 bases at V and 4 bases at J, with 11 bases between. Looked up from germline, CDR1 is MNHEY and CDR2 is SMNVEV (reference sequence). The CDR3 loop spans 14 amino acids. CDR3 residues: CASSSRTVGNTIYF. The CDR3 region has the DNA TGTGCCAGCAGTTCCCGGACAGTAGGAAACACCATATATTTT.

This clone was counted a few times. The chain uses TRBV5-6 and TRBJ1-5; 9 nucleotides match TRBD1. The CDR3 has 15 residues. V trimming: 2 bases; J trimming: 4 bases; junction bases outside the gene matches: 4. Germline CDR1 is SGHDT and CDR2 is YYEEEE. CDR3 protein: CASSFAGTGNQPQHF. CDR3 bases: TGTGCCAGCAGCTTCGCCGGGACAGGGAATCAGCCCCAGCATTTT.